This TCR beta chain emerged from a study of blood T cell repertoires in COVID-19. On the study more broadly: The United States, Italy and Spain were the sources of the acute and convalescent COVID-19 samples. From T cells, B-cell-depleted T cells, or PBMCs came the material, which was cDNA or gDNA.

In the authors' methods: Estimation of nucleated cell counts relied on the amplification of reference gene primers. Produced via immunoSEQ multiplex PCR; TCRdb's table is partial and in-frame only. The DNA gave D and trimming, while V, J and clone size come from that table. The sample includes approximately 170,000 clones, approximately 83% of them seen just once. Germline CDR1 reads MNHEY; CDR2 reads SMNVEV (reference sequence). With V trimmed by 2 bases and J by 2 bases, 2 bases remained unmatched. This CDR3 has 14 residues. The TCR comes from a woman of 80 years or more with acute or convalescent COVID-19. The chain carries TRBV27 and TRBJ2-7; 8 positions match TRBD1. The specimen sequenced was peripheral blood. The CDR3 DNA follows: TGTGCCAGCAGTTTAAGACAGGGGCCCTACGAGCAGTACTTC. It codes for CASSLRQGPYEQYF.